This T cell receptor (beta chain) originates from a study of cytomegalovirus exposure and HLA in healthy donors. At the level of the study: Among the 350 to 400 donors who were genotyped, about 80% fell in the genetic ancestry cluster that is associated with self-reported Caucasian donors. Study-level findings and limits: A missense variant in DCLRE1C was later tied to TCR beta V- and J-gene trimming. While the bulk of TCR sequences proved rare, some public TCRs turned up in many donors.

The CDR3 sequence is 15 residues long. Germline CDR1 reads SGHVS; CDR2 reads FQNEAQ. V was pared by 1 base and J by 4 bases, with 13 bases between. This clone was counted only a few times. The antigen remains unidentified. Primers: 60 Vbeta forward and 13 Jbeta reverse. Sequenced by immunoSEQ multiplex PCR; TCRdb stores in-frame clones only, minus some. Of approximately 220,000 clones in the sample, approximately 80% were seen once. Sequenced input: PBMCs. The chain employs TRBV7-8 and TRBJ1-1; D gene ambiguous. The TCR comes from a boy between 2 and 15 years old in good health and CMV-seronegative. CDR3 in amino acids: CASSLGGFLSTEAFF. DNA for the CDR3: TGTGCCAGCAGCTTAGGAGGGTTCCTTAGCACTGAAGCTTTCTTT.